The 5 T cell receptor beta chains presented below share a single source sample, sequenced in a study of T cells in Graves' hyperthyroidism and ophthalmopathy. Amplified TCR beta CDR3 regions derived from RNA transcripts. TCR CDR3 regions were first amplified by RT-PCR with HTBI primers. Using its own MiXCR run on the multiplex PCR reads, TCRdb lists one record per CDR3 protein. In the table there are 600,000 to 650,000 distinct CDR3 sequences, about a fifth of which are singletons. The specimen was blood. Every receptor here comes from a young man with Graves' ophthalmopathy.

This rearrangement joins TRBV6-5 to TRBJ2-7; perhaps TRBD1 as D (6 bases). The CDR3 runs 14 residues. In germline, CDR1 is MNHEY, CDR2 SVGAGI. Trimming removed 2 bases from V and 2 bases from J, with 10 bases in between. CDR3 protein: CASSYATGTYEQYF. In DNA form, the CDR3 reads TGTGCCAGCAGTTACGCTACAGGGACCTACGAGCAGTACTTC.

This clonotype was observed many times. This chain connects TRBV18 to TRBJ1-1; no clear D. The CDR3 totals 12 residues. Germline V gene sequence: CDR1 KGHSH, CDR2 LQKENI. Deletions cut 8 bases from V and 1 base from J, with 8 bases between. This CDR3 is CASSPENTEAFF. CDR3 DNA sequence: TGTGCCAGCAGTCCCGAGAACACTGAAGCTTTCTTT.

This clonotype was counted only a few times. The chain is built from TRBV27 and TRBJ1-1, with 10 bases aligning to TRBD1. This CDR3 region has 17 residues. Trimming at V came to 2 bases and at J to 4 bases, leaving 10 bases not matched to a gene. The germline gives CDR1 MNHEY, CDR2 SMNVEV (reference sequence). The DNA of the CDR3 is TGTGCCAGCAGTTTACTCCCGGGACAGGGGTTGGGCACTGAAGCTTTCTTT. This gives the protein CASSLLPGQGLGTEAFF.

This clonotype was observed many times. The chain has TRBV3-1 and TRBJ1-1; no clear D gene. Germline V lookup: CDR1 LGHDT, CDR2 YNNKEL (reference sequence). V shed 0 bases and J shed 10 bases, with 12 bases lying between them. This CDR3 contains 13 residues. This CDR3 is CASSQDPGIGAFF. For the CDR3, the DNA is TGTGCCAGCAGCCAAGACCCCGGGATCGGAGCTTTCTTT.

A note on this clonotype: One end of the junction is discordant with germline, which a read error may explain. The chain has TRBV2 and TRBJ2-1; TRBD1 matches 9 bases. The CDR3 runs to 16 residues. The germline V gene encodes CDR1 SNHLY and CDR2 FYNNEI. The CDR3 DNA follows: TGCGCCAGCAGGGACAGGGATGGGGTGACCTACAATGAGCAGTTCTTC. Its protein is CASRDRDGVTYNEQFF.